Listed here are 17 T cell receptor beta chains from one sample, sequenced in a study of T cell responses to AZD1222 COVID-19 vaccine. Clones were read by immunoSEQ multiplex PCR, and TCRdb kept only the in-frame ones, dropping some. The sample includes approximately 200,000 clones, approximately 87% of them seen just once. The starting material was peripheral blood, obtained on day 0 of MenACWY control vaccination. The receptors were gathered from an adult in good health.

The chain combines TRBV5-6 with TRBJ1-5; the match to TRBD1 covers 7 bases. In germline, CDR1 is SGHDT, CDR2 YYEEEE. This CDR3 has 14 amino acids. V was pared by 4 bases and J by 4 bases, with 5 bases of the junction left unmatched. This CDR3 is CASSRTGKNQPQHF. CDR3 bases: TGTGCCAGCAGCCGGACAGGTAAGAATCAGCCCCAGCATTTT.

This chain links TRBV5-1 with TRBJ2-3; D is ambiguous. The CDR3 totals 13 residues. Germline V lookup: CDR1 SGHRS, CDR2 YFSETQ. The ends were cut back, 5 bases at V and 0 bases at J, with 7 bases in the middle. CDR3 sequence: CASRRWSTDTQYF. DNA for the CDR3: TGCGCCAGCAGAAGGTGGAGCACAGATACGCAGTATTTT.

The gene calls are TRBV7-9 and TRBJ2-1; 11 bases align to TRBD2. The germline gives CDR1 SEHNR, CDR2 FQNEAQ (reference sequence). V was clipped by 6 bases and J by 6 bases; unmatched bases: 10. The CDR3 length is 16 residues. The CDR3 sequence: CASRSILAGEVNEQFF. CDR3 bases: TGTGCCAGCAGATCGATACTAGCGGGAGAAGTCAATGAGCAGTTCTTC.

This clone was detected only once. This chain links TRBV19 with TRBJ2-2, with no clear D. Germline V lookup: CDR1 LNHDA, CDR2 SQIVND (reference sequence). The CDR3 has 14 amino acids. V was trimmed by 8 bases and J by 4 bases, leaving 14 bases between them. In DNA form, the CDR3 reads TGTGCCAGTGGGTTATATGTTGTCACCGGGGAGCTGTTTTTT. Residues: CASGLYVVTGELFF.

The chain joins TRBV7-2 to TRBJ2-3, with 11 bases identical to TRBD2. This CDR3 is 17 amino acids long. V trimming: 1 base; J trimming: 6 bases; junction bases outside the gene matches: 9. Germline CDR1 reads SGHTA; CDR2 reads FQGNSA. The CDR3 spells CASSLETSGVLPDTQYF. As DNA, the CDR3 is TGTGCCAGCAGCTTAGAGACTAGCGGGGTCCTCCCCGATACGCAGTATTTT.

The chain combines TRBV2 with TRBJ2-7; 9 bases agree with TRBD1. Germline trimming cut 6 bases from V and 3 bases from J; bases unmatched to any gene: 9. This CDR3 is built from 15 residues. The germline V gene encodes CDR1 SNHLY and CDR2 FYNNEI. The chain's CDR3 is CASRQTGQGHYEQYF. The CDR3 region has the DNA TGTGCCAGCAGACAGACGGGACAGGGCCACTACGAGCAGTACTTC. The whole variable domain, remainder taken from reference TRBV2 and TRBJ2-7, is EPEVTQTPSHQVTQMGQEVILRCVPISNHLYFYWYRQILGQKVEFLVSFYNNEISEKSEIFDDQFSVERPDGSNFTLKIRSTKLEDSAMYFCASRQTGQGHYEQYFGPGTRLTVT.

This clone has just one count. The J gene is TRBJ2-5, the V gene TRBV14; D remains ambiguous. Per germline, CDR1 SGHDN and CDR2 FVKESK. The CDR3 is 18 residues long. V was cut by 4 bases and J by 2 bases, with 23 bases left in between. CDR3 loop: CASSPSARWSVWQETQYF. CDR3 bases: TGTGCCAGCAGCCCCTCGGCGCGGTGGTCGGTGTGGCAAGAGACCCAGTACTTC.

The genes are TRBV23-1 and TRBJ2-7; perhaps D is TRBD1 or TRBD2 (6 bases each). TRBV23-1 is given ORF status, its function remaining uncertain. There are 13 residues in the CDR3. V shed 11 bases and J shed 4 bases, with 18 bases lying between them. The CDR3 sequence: CAGIYGGGYEQYF. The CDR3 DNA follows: TGCGCCGGCATTTACGGAGGGGGATACGAGCAGTACTTC.

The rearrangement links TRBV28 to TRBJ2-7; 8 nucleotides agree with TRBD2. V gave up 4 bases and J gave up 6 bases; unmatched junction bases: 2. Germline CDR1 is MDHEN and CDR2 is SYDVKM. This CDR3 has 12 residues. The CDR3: CASSSGLAEQYF. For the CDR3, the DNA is TGTGCCAGCAGTTCAGGACTAGCCGAGCAGTACTTC.

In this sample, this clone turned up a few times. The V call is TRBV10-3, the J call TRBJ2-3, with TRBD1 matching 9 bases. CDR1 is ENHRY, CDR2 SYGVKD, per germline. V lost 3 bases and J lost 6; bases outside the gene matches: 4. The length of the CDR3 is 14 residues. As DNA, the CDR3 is TGTGCCATCAGTGACGAACAGGGGGCGGATACGCAGTATTTT. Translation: CAISDEQGADTQYF.

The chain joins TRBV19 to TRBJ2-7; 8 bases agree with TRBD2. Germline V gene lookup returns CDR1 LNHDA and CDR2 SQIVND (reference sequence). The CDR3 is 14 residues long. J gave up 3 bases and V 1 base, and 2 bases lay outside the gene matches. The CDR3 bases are TGTGCCAGTAGTATAGTAGCGGGGCTCTACGAGCAGTACTTC. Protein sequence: CASSIVAGLYEQYF.

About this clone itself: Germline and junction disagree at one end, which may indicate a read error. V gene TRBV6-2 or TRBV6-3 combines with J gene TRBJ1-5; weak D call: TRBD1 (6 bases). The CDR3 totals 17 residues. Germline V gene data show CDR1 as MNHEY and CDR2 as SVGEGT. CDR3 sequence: CASSYPIAGAPNRPQHF. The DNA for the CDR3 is TGTGCCAGCAGTTACCCGATCGCAGGGGCCCCCAATCGGCCCCAGCATTTT.

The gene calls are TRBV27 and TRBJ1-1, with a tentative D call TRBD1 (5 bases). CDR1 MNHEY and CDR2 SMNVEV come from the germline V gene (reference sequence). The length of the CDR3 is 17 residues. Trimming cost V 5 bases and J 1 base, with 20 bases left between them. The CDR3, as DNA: TGTGCCAGCAGTGGGTCCAGGGCCGAGAGCGGGAACACTGAAGCTTTCTTT. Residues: CASSGSRAESGNTEAFF.

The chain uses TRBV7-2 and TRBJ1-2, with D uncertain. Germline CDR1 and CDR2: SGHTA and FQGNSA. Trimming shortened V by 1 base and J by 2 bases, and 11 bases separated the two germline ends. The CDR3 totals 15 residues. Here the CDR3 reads CASSLEPAQNYGYTF. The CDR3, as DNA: TGTGCCAGCAGCTTAGAGCCGGCCCAAAACTATGGCTACACCTTC.

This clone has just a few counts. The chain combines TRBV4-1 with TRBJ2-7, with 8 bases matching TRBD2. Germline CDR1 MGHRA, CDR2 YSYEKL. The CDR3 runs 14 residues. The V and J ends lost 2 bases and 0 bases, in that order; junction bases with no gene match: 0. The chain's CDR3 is CASSQTSGSYEQYF. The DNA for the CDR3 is TGCGCCAGCAGCCAAACTAGCGGCTCCTACGAGCAGTACTTC.

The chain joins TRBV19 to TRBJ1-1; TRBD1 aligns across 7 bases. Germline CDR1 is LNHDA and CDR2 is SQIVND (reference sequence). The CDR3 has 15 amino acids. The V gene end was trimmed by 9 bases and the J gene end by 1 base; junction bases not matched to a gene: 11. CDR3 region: CASNSLGGRNTEAFF. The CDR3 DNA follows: TGTGCCAGCAACTCCTTAGGGGGCCGGAACACTGAAGCTTTCTTT.

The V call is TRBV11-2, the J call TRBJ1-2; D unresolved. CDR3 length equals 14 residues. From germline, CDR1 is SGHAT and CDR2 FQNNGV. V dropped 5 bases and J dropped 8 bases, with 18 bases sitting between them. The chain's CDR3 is CASSTFDRSRGYTF. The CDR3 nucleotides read TGTGCCAGCAGCACCTTCGATCGCTCCCGCGGCTACACCTTC.